This TCR beta chain was identified in a study of blood T cell repertoires in COVID-19. Study at large: Collection of acute and convalescent COVID-19 samples took place in the United States, Italy and Spain. T cells, B-cell-depleted T cells, or PBMCs provided the cDNA or gDNA that served as material.

Per the study methods: Amplifying reference gene primers gave estimates of nucleated cell counts. Using immunoSEQ multiplex PCR, the repertoire was profiled, and TCRdb retains in-frame clones only, with some absent. That table supplies the V and J calls and clone size; D and trimming were determined from the DNA. The profile covers 70,000 to 90,000 clones, with roughly 82% appearing a single time and 1.2% taken by the ten largest. This clone was observed many times. Germline CDR1 SGHRS, CDR2 YFSETQ. Trimming took off 4 bases at V and 2 bases at J, with 9 bases between the two ends. The length of the CDR3 is 14 residues.

Material: peripheral blood. The rearrangement uses TRBV5-1 and TRBJ2-2; tentatively, D is TRBD1 (5 bases). The source is a woman of 80 years or more with acute or convalescent COVID-19. The CDR3 nucleotides read TGCGCCAGCAGCCAACAGGATAACACCGGGGAGCTGTTTTTT. This translates into CASSQQDNTGELFF.